This passage covers 27 T cell receptor beta chains from one sample sequenced in a study of a mutant IDH1 vaccine in newly diagnosed glioma (dated by TCRdb to 2020 to 2023). The label giving this sample's time point can be read as: baseline, week 1 (first vaccination visit). The sample's treatment or condition label, in plain terms: pre-vaccination baseline after standard-of-care therapy. Receptor amplification or capture employed the immunoSEQ multiplex PCR assay. This is the immuneACCESS table as TCRdb keeps it, with only in-frame sequences that have V and J called. A part of the clones is gone; compared with another copy, unresolved V genes explain less than half, and the rest is unexplained. The table for this sample lists 55,000 to 70,000 clones; 65% to 90% of them were counted only once. The top ten clonotypes cover roughly 2.8% of the sample. The material was PBMCs, obtained from a glioma patient treated with radiotherapy, temozolomide or both. Every receptor here comes from a man younger than 45 with glioma.

The genes are TRBV7-2 and TRBJ1-3; 7 bases align to TRBD1. CDR1 and CDR2 (germline): SGHTA, FQGNSA. Losses at the gene ends were 3 bases for V and 2 bases for J; bases not matched to a gene: 4. This CDR3 has 15 residues. The CDR3 spells CASSFPGTAGNTIYF. Written as DNA, the CDR3 is TGTGCCAGCAGCTTTCCCGGGACAGCTGGAAACACCATATATTTT. The full variable domain, rest sourced from reference TRBV7-2 and TRBJ1-3, is GAGVSQSPSNKVTEKGKDVELRCDPISGHTALYWYRQSLGQGLEFLIYFQGNSAPDKSGLPSDRFSAERTGGSVSTLTIQRTQQEDSAVYLCASSFPGTAGNTIYFGEGSWLTVV.

V and J are TRBV7-9 and TRBJ2-3; TRBD1 might be the D (9 bases). The germline V and J ends were trimmed by 5 bases and 0 bases, with 21 bases remaining between them. Looked up from germline, CDR1 is SEHNR and CDR2 is FQNEAQ (reference sequence). The CDR3 extends over 18 amino acids. The CDR3 protein is CASSSGSGDRASTDTQYF. The CDR3 region has the DNA TGTGCCAGCAGCAGCGGGAGTGGGGACAGGGCAAGCACAGATACGCAGTATTTT.

The chain uses TRBV2 and TRBJ2-4; D may be TRBD1 or TRBD2 (5 bases each). The germline V and J ends were trimmed by 8 bases and 10 bases, with 18 bases remaining between them. CDR3 length: 13 amino acids. The V gene's germline CDR1 is SNHLY and CDR2 FYNNEI. DNA for the CDR3: TGTGCCAGCGGGCCGGATTCCGGGGCTATTCAGTACTTC. It codes for CASGPDSGAIQYF.

The gene calls are TRBV5-6 and TRBJ2-7; TRBD1 is a possible D gene (6 bases). V was pared by 0 bases and J by 6 bases, with 7 bases between. This CDR3 comprises 12 residues. CDR1 and CDR2 (germline): SGHDT, YYEEEE. CDR3 sequence reads: CASSLGGGEQYF. CDR3 sequence (DNA): TGTGCCAGCAGCTTGGGAGGGGGCGAGCAGTACTTC.

The chain couples TRBV6-1 to TRBJ1-4; 9 bases map to TRBD1. Trimming at V came to 2 bases and at J to 0 bases, leaving 10 bases not matched to a gene. CDR3 length: 19 residues. The germline V gene has CDR1 MNHNS and CDR2 SASEGT. CDR3 residues: CASSESIWTGDTTNEKLFF. The CDR3 DNA is TGTGCCAGCAGTGAAAGTATCTGGACAGGGGATACAACTAATGAAAAACTGTTTTTT.

V and J are TRBV19 and TRBJ1-3; D remains unclear. Germline CDR1 LNHDA, CDR2 SQIVND (reference sequence). The CDR3 covers 13 residues. V lost 7 bases, J lost 4 bases, and 11 bases lay in between. The CDR3 DNA is TGTGCCAGTAAAGGACTGTGGGGAAACACCATATATTTT. Its translation: CASKGLWGNTIYF.

The chain employs TRBV5-1 and TRBJ1-1; the D is unclear. V lost 0 bases, J lost 0 bases, and 12 bases lay in between. The CDR3 contains 16 residues. The germline V gene has CDR1 SGHRS and CDR2 YFSETQ. The CDR3 loop reads CASSLVPGLVNTEAFF. The DNA for the CDR3 is TGCGCCAGCAGCTTGGTACCAGGTCTTGTGAACACTGAAGCTTTCTTT.

J is TRBJ2-5 and V is TRBV5-1; tentatively, D is TRBD2 (5 bases). V lost 4 bases and J 5 bases, leaving 18 bases between the germline ends. The CDR3 is made up of 15 amino acids. The germline V gene has CDR1 SGHRS and CDR2 YFSETQ. The CDR3 spells CASSPRGNPRETQYF. In DNA, the CDR3 is TGCGCCAGCAGCCCTAGAGGGAACCCGCGGGAGACCCAGTACTTC.

The V and J genes are TRBV7-9 and TRBJ2-3; D not certain. CDR1 and CDR2 (germline): SEHNR, FQNEAQ (reference sequence). V dropped 7 bases and J dropped 2 bases, with 7 bases sitting between them. The CDR3 covers 12 residues. The CDR3 is CASIGATDTQYF. The CDR3 DNA follows: TGTGCCAGCATAGGAGCCACAGATACGCAGTATTTT.

J is TRBJ1-5 and V is TRBV4-2; D gene uncertain. V lost 2 bases to trimming and J lost 8 bases, with 16 bases between them. Germline V gene data show CDR1 as LGHNA and CDR2 as YNFKEQ. The CDR3 consists of 15 residues. Here the CDR3 DNA reads TGTGCCAGCAGCCAAAACGCTGGCCAGTCGGAGCCCCAGCATTTT. Amino acid sequence: CASSQNAGQSEPQHF.

V and J are TRBV25-1 and TRBJ2-7; no firm D call. Trimming shortened V by 3 bases and J by 6 bases, and 12 bases separated the two germline ends. CDR1 is MGHDK, CDR2 SYGVNS, per germline. This CDR3 has 13 residues. CDR3 DNA sequence: TGTGCCAGCAGTGATCCTACGGATTTCGAGCAGTACTTC. It encodes CASSDPTDFEQYF.

The chain links TRBV7-7 to TRBJ2-1, with TRBD2 matching 9 bases. There are 16 residues in the CDR3. The V gene end was trimmed by 1 base and the J gene end by 6 bases; junction bases not matched to a gene: 7. Germline V gene data show CDR1 as SSHAT and CDR2 as FNYEAQ (reference sequence). The CDR3, as DNA: TGTGCCAGCAGCTTAGTGGCGGGGGGGCCTATCAATGAGCAGTTCTTC. Residues: CASSLVAGGPINEQFF. The entire variable domain, with the rest obtained from reference TRBV7-7 and TRBJ2-1, is as follows: GAGVSQSPRYKVTKRGQDVTLRCDPISSHATLYWYQQALGQGPEFLTYFNYEAQPDKSGLPSDRFSAERPEGSISTLTIQRTEQRDSAMYRCASSLVAGGPINEQFFGPGTRLTVL.

The chain joins TRBV29-1 to TRBJ1-4, with D tentatively TRBD1 (5 bases). From germline, CDR1 is SQVTM and CDR2 ANQGSEA. Trimming stripped 7 bases from V and 3 bases from J, with 12 bases between. This CDR3 is built from 13 residues. The CDR3 protein is CSAGDAPNEKLFF. CDR3 sequence (DNA): TGCAGCGCCGGGGACGCCCCTAATGAAAAACTGTTTTTT.

This rearrangement joins TRBV7-9 to TRBJ2-1; D call uncertain. V was clipped by 5 bases and J by 5 bases, with 13 bases between them. Per germline, CDR1 SEHNR and CDR2 FQNEAQ (reference sequence). This CDR3 comprises 14 residues. In DNA, the CDR3 is TGTGCCAGCAGCCTACGTGGCACTAACAATGAGCAGTTCTTC. It is translated as CASSLRGTNNEQFF.

The genes are TRBV7-9 and TRBJ2-3, with a possible D match to TRBD1 (6 bases). Trimming left V 6 bases short and J 5 bases short, with 21 bases between. This CDR3 comprises 16 residues. Germline assignment: CDR1 SEHNR and CDR2 FQNEAQ (reference sequence). The CDR3 region has the DNA TGTGCCAGCAGACCGAGGTTAGGGGGAGAGGGAGATACGCAGTATTTT. As protein: CASRPRLGGEGDTQYF. The whole variable domain, remainder taken from reference TRBV7-9 and TRBJ2-3, is DTGVSQNPRHKITKRGQNVTFRCDPISEHNRLYWYRQTLGQGPEFLTYFQNEAQLEKSRLLSDRFSAERPKGSFSTLEIQRTEQGDSAMYLCASRPRLGGEGDTQYFGPGTRLTVL.

The gene calls are TRBV14 and TRBJ2-2; no reliable D call. The length of the CDR3 is 16 residues. V dropped 2 bases and J dropped 1 base, with 11 bases sitting between them. The germline V gene has CDR1 SGHDN and CDR2 FVKESK. DNA for the CDR3: TGTGCCAGCAGCCAACGTACTTGGGGGAACACCGGGGAGCTGTTTTTT. It codes for CASSQRTWGNTGELFF. The full variable domain, rest sourced from reference TRBV14 and TRBJ2-2, is EAGVTQFPSHSVIEKGQTVTLRCDPISGHDNLYWYRRVMGKEIKFLLHFVKESKQDESGMPNNRFLAERTGGTYSTLKVQPAELEDSGVYFCASSQRTWGNTGELFFGEGSRLTVL.

The chain recombines TRBV15 with TRBJ1-5; 8 nucleotides line up with TRBD1. Germline V gene lookup returns CDR1 LNHNV and CDR2 YYDKDF (reference sequence). Trimming cost V 8 bases and J 5 bases; bases outside gene matches: 5. This CDR3 region has 13 residues. This chain's CDR3 is CATQRQGYQPQHF. The DNA for the CDR3 is TGTGCCACCCAGCGACAGGGGTATCAGCCCCAGCATTTT.

The gene calls are TRBV19 and TRBJ1-1, with D unresolved. The CDR3 length is 14 residues. Per the germline V gene, CDR1 is LNHDA and CDR2 is SQIVND (reference sequence). The ends were cut back, 1 base at V and 6 bases at J, with 12 bases in the middle. Written as DNA, the CDR3 is TGTGCCAGTAGTATAGGTACCAGGTGGCCTGAAGCTTTCTTT. It codes for CASSIGTRWPEAFF.

V and J are TRBV9 and TRBJ1-4, with D possibly being TRBD1 (5 bases). The CDR3 is 13 amino acids. Trimming took 3 bases from V and 12 from J, leaving 15 bases between them. Germline V CDR1 and CDR2: SGDLS, YYNGEE. Here the CDR3 reads CASSAIQQGELFF. CDR3 bases: TGTGCCAGCAGCGCCATACAGCAGGGAGAACTGTTTTTT.

This clone is a singleton in its sample. The chain has TRBV4-2 and TRBJ2-1, with TRBD2 as a possible D gene (6 bases). Per germline, CDR1 LGHNA and CDR2 YNFKEQ. The V and J ends lost 0 bases and 2 bases respectively, with 8 bases between them. CDR3 size: 15 residues. CDR3 amino acids: CASSQEGGAYNEQFF. DNA for the CDR3: TGTGCCAGCAGCCAAGAGGGCGGGGCCTACAATGAGCAGTTCTTC.

This clone was seen just once. The chain links TRBV11-2 to TRBJ1-1; 12 bases match TRBD1. Germline V gene data show CDR1 as SGHAT and CDR2 as FQNNGV. V shed 5 bases, J shed 0 bases, and the junction held 13 bases outside the gene matches. The CDR3 loop spans 19 amino acids. The CDR3 sequence: CASSRVRGQGAMVNTEAFF. In DNA, the CDR3 is TGTGCCAGCAGCCGAGTCAGGGGACAGGGGGCTATGGTGAACACTGAAGCTTTCTTT.

The chain is built from TRBV9 and TRBJ1-1, with D uncertain. This CDR3 contains 12 residues. V was clipped by 3 bases and J by 6 bases, with 9 bases between them. CDR1 is SGDLS and CDR2 is YYNGEE in the germline V gene. The CDR3 loop is CASSGGGSEAFF. The DNA of the CDR3 is TGTGCCAGCAGCGGGGGAGGGTCTGAAGCTTTCTTT.

This sequence joins TRBV18 and TRBJ1-6; D gene ambiguous. V lost 2 bases to trimming and J lost 8 bases, with 7 bases between them. Germline CDR1 reads KGHSH; CDR2 reads LQKENI. The CDR3 loop spans 13 amino acids. CDR3 DNA sequence: TGTGCCAGCTCACCAGGACGGGATTCACCCCTCCACTTT. Protein sequence: CASSPGRDSPLHF.

V is TRBV11-2 and J is TRBJ2-5, with D possibly matching TRBD1 (6 bases). CDR1 and CDR2 (germline): SGHAT, FQNNGV. V lost 1 base, J lost 11 bases, and 11 bases lay in between. The CDR3 is 12 residues long. CDR3 coding DNA: TGTGCCAGCAGCTTAGGCACAGGGAAGCAGTACTTC. It codes for CASSLGTGKQYF.

The J gene is TRBJ2-5, the V gene TRBV7-8, with D perhaps TRBD1 (5 bases). The germline V gene encodes CDR1 SGHVS and CDR2 FQNEAQ. The CDR3 loop spans 16 amino acids. V lost 3 bases and J lost 1, with 15 bases in between. The CDR3 loop reads CASSFGAGRIQETQYF. For the CDR3, the DNA is TGTGCCAGCAGCTTTGGGGCAGGCCGTATCCAAGAGACCCAGTACTTC. The complete variable domain, with remaining parts taken from reference TRBV7-8 and TRBJ2-5, reads GAGVSQSPRYKVAKRGQDVALRCDPISGHVSLFWYQQALGQGPEFLTYFQNEAQLDKSGLPSDRFFAERPEGSVSTLKIQRTQQEDSAVYLCASSFGAGRIQETQYFGPGTRLLVL.

The table lists this clone with a count of one. The chain joins TRBV9 to TRBJ2-3; D remains ambiguous. Trimming cost V 0 bases and J 7 bases, with 6 bases left between them. The CDR3 is 12 residues long. The germline V gene encodes CDR1 SGDLS and CDR2 YYNGEE. The CDR3: CASSVGANTQYF. The CDR3 nucleotides are TGTGCCAGCAGCGTAGGGGCGAATACGCAGTATTTT.

The chain joins TRBV18 to TRBJ2-1; 12 nucleotides match TRBD1. The CDR3 is 16 amino acids. With 4 bases clipped from V and 8 bases from J, the junction kept 9 bases outside the gene matches. Germline V gene data show CDR1 as KGHSH and CDR2 as LQKENI. The CDR3 loop is CASSLAGTGGRDEQFF. CDR3 coding DNA: TGTGCCAGCTCACTCGCGGGGACAGGGGGCAGAGATGAGCAGTTCTTC.